This T cell receptor (beta chain) was obtained from a study of monozygotic twins with cystic fibrosis. Across the study: Libraries were built from about 3 micrograms of fragmented DNA using around 15 PCR cycles.

Study results and limitations: The repertoire was suggested to be naive-dominated, clonality median around 0.01. Unrelated CF individuals shared fewer identical clonotypes than monozygotic CF twins.

Comment on this clone: Its antigen is not known.

The repertoire was sequenced with immunoSEQ multiplex PCR; TCRdb's copy has only in-frame clones and lacks some. The repertoire holds about 35,000 clones, with roughly 66% as singletons. The CDR3 runs to 15 residues. Trimming stripped 1 base from V and 3 bases from J, with 12 bases between. Germline V CDR1 and CDR2: MGHRA, YSYEKL. V and J are TRBV4-1 and TRBJ1-1; no firm D call. This sequence originates from a girl under 18 with cystic fibrosis. Sequences were obtained from blood. The chain's CDR3 is CASSQVEGMYTEAFF. CDR3 nucleotides: TGCGCCAGCAGCCAAGTGGAGGGTATGTACACTGAAGCTTTCTTT.